These 14 T cell receptor beta chains originate from one sample sequenced in a study of T cells expressing NK-cell markers. TCRdb reprocessed the 5' RACE reads; each CDR3 protein has one entry and no DNA is given. This sample's clone table lists about 260,000 distinct CDR3 sequences. Sequencing input: blood T cells: a sorted CD56 or NKG2C T cell subset, CD4+ or CD8+ T cells, or bulk PBMC T cells (not recorded which). The receptors derive from a man between 18 and 29 years old in good health.

This rearrangement joins TRBV2 to TRBJ2-2; no DNA is available, so the TRBD2 call from TCRdb remains unchecked. The CDR3 sequence is 13 residues long. CDR1 is SNHLY and CDR2 is FYNNEI in the germline V gene. CDR3 loop: CASSGLAAGELFF.

The chain recombines TRBV27 with TRBJ2-1; TCRdb's D gene call, TRBD2, goes unchecked for lack of DNA. The germline CDR1 and CDR2 sequences are MNHEY and SMNVEV (reference sequence). The CDR3 is made up of 18 amino acids. This CDR3 reads CASGPPALAEPGYNEQFF.

The genes are TRBV21-1 and TRBJ1-2; the D gene TCRdb calls, TRBD1, cannot be checked with no DNA. TRBV21-1 counts as a pseudogene. The CDR3 spans 15 residues. The CDR3 reads CASSKGQGPNYGYTF.

This sequence joins TRBV5-1 and TRBJ1-1. Germline CDR1 and CDR2: SGHRS and YFSETQ. This CDR3 is built from 16 residues. The CDR3 sequence: CASSLEASSMNTEAFF.

This chain joins TRBV19 and TRBJ1-3. The CDR3 covers 16 residues. Germline CDR1 reads LNHDA; CDR2 reads SQIVND (reference sequence). CDR3 protein: CASSPSGQSSGNTIYF.

This chain joins TRBV11-2 and TRBJ2-3. The CDR3 is made up of 15 amino acids. Germline V gene data show CDR1 as SGHAT and CDR2 as FQNNGV. This CDR3 is CASSLDYGSTDTQYF.

The chain's CDR3 is CASSARTIGETQYF. The rearrangement uses TRBV9 and TRBJ2-5; TCRdb reports TRBD2, a call that lacks DNA to check it against. The CDR3 is 14 residues long. Germline lookup yields CDR1 SGDLS and CDR2 YYNGEE.

This chain links TRBV5-1 with TRBJ2-1; absent DNA, TCRdb's TRBD1 call cannot be checked. The CDR3 is made up of 16 amino acids. Germline V gives CDR1 SGHRS, CDR2 YFSETQ. The CDR3 is CASSSNAGAKVNEQFF.

V gene TRBV18 combines with J gene TRBJ1-5; there is no DNA to check the TCRdb D call of TRBD1. The germline V gene has CDR1 KGHSH and CDR2 LQKENI. The CDR3 is made up of 13 amino acids. This CDR3 is CASSDREGQPQHF.

The CDR3 here is CASSRDTRNTGELFF. The rearrangement uses TRBV28 and TRBJ2-2. Germline-derived CDR1 and CDR2 are MDHEN and SYDVKM. The CDR3 contains 15 residues.

The rearrangement uses TRBV20-1 and TRBJ2-7; the D call of TRBD2 rests on TCRdb alone, since no DNA is present to check it. Germline CDR1 is DFQATT and CDR2 is SNEGSKA (reference sequence). The CDR3 length is 14 residues. Here the CDR3 reads CSARSPALNYEQYF.

The V and J genes are TRBV4-3 and TRBJ1-6. The length of the CDR3 is 16 residues. The germline V gene encodes CDR1 LGHNA and CDR2 YSLEER. CDR3 amino acids: CASSQDLAAGSSPLHF.

The chain couples TRBV30 to TRBJ2-3; TCRdb lists TRBD1, though no DNA is available to test this call. CDR1 is GTSNPN and CDR2 is SVGIG in the germline V gene (reference sequence). There are 16 residues in the CDR3. CDR3 sequence: CAWSVEWGGETDTQHF. Full variable domain (remainder filled in from reference TRBV30 and TRBJ2-3): SQTIHQWPATLVQPVGSPLSLECTVEGTSNPNLYWYRQAAGRGLQLLFYSVGIGQISSEVPQNLSASRPQDRQFILSSKKLLLSDSGFYLCAWSVEWGGETDTQHFGPGTRLTVL.

The J gene is TRBJ2-2, the V gene TRBV24-1; TCRdb designates TRBD1, a call that cannot be tested without DNA. CDR1 is KGHDR, CDR2 SFDVKD, per germline. CDR3 length: 15 residues. The CDR3 sequence: CATSEETGATGELFF.